These 25 T cell receptor beta chains share one sample of origin, sequenced in a study of blood T cell repertoires in COVID-19. Clones were read by immunoSEQ multiplex PCR, and TCRdb kept only the in-frame ones, dropping some. The data show just under 50,000 clones, around 80% seen once. Input material: peripheral blood. These receptor sequences come from a man between 65 and 85 years old with acute or convalescent COVID-19.

This clone was recorded only once. The V gene is TRBV5-1, the J gene TRBJ1-4, with 10 bases that match TRBD1. The CDR3 contains 14 residues. CDR1 and CDR2 from the germline V gene are SGHRS and YFSETQ. With 4 bases clipped from V and 7 bases from J, the junction kept 4 bases outside the gene matches. The CDR3 DNA reads TGCGCCAGCAGCGCCGGGACAGGGGTTGAAAAACTGTTTTTT. It codes for CASSAGTGVEKLFF.

V usage is TRBV19 and J usage is TRBJ1-5; 9 bases align to TRBD1. Losses at the gene ends were 7 bases for V and 0 bases for J; bases not matched to a gene: 4. CDR1 and CDR2 (germline): LNHDA, SQIVND (reference sequence). CDR3 size: 15 residues. CDR3 amino acids: CASNSGQGSNQPQHF. CDR3 bases: TGTGCCAGTAACTCGGGACAGGGTAGCAATCAGCCCCAGCATTTT.

V is TRBV10-3 and J is TRBJ2-2; 15 nucleotides line up with TRBD2. In germline, CDR1 is ENHRY, CDR2 SYGVKD. With 8 bases clipped from V and 0 bases from J, the junction kept 4 bases outside the gene matches. The CDR3 sequence is 17 residues long. In DNA, the CDR3 is TGTGCCATCTCAGGACTAGCGGGGGGGTCGAACACCGGGGAGCTGTTTTTT. Translation: CAISGLAGGSNTGELFF.

This chain uses TRBV10-2 with TRBJ2-1, with 11 bases lining up with TRBD1. Per the germline V gene, CDR1 is WSHSY and CDR2 is SAAADI. J gave up 8 bases and V 4 bases, and 7 bases lay outside the gene matches. The CDR3 runs to 15 residues. The CDR3 DNA follows: TGCGCCAGCAGTGCCGGGACAGGGGGAGTAGATGAGCAGTTCTTC. Its translation: CASSAGTGGVDEQFF.

The V call is TRBV5-5, the J call TRBJ1-1; TRBD1 might be the D (6 bases). V shed 7 bases and J shed 1 base, with 20 bases lying between them. Germline CDR1 is SGHKS and CDR2 is YYEKEE (reference sequence). The CDR3 length is 16 residues. CDR3 in amino acids: CASGNRANSGNTEAFF. In nucleotides, the CDR3 is TGTGCCAGCGGGAACAGGGCAAATTCTGGGAACACTGAAGCTTTCTTT.

The chain couples TRBV2 to TRBJ1-1; D gene ambiguous. V was pared by 2 bases and J by 4 bases, with 14 bases between. Looked up from germline, CDR1 is SNHLY and CDR2 is FYNNEI. CDR3 length equals 15 residues. CDR3 loop: CASSELDTPVTEAFF. The CDR3 nucleotides are TGTGCCAGCAGTGAATTAGACACCCCGGTCACTGAAGCTTTCTTT.

J is TRBJ1-4 and V is TRBV18, with 8 bases identical to TRBD1. CDR1 is KGHSH, CDR2 LQKENI, per germline. This CDR3 region has 15 residues. The V gene end was trimmed by 3 bases and the J gene end by 8 bases; junction bases not matched to a gene: 8. The CDR3, as DNA: TGTGCCAGCTCACCTGGACAGGGTCCAGAGGAAAAACTGTTTTTT. It translates to CASSPGQGPEEKLFF.

This rearrangement joins TRBV5-1 to TRBJ1-1, with TRBD1 as a possible D gene (6 bases). V was cut by 5 bases and J by 0 bases, with 11 bases left in between. The V gene's germline CDR1 is SGHRS and CDR2 YFSETQ. The CDR3 has 14 residues. CDR3 sequence: CASRVGDMNTEAFF. CDR3 sequence (DNA): TGCGCCAGCAGAGTCGGGGACATGAACACTGAAGCTTTCTTT.

The chain combines TRBV7-2 with TRBJ2-5; the match to TRBD1 covers 9 bases. V was clipped by 5 bases and J by 2 bases; unmatched bases: 6. Germline loops: CDR1 SGHTA, CDR2 FQGNSA. This CDR3 contains 15 residues. CDR3: CASSRPGTGQETQYF. In DNA form, the CDR3 reads TGTGCCAGCAGCCGTCCCGGGACAGGGCAAGAGACCCAGTACTTC.

Of note for this clone: At one of its ends the junction is not consistent with the germline gene, which may arise from a read error. V gene TRBV19 combines with J gene TRBJ1-4; 8 positions agree with TRBD1. The CDR3 spans 15 residues. The germline V gene has CDR1 LNHDA and CDR2 SQIVND (reference sequence). CDR3 sequence: CASSIQGAGNKKLFF. DNA of the CDR3: TGTGCCAGTAGTATACAGGGGGCCGGTAATAAAAAACTGTTTTTT.

The gene calls are TRBV18 and TRBJ1-1, with D perhaps TRBD1 (6 bases). The germline CDR1 and CDR2 sequences are KGHSH and LQKENI. This CDR3 has 12 amino acids. V was cut by 3 bases and J by 10 bases, with 12 bases left in between. The CDR3 is CASSPDRLPAFF. The CDR3 nucleotides are TGTGCCAGCTCACCCGACAGGCTGCCAGCTTTCTTT. The full variable domain, its missing parts supplied by reference TRBV18 and TRBJ1-1, is NAGVMQNPRHLVRRRGQEARLRCSPMKGHSHVYWYRQLPEEGLKFMVYLQKENIIDESGMPKERFSAEFPKEGPSILRIQQVVRGDSAAYFCASSPDRLPAFFGQGTRLTVV.

The chain uses TRBV5-1 and TRBJ1-2; 8 nucleotides align to TRBD1. CDR1 is SGHRS and CDR2 is YFSETQ in the germline V gene. J gave up 4 bases and V 4 bases, and 6 bases lay outside the gene matches. The CDR3 totals 14 residues. The CDR3 protein is CASSPGQGIYGYTF. CDR3 in DNA: TGCGCCAGCAGCCCAGGACAGGGAATCTATGGCTACACCTTC.

The chain joins TRBV28 to TRBJ1-4; D is perhaps TRBD1 (5 bases). Germline loops: CDR1 MDHEN, CDR2 SYDVKM. The CDR3 loop spans 13 amino acids. Trimming stripped 5 bases from V and 7 bases from J, with 11 bases between. The chain's CDR3 is CASSGGDGEKLFF. The CDR3 DNA sequence: TGTGCCAGCAGTGGGGGGGACGGTGAAAAACTGTTTTTT.

J is TRBJ2-7 and V is TRBV7-2; TRBD1 matches 7 bases. The CDR3 loop spans 15 amino acids. V shed 5 bases, J shed 5 bases, and the junction held 12 bases outside the gene matches. Germline V gene lookup returns CDR1 SGHTA and CDR2 FQGNSA. The CDR3 coding sequence is TGTGCCAGCAGCCAGCCGGGACAGCGTAGGAACGAGCAGTACTTC. It is translated as CASSQPGQRRNEQYF.

The chain recombines TRBV5-1 with TRBJ1-2, with D uncertain. The CDR3 sequence is 13 residues long. The ends were cut back, 4 bases at V and 0 bases at J, with 7 bases in the middle. CDR1 and CDR2 from the germline V gene are SGHRS and YFSETQ. CDR3 loop: CASSREANYGYTF. DNA of the CDR3: TGCGCCAGCAGCAGGGAGGCTAACTATGGCTACACCTTC. The complete variable domain, with remaining parts taken from reference TRBV5-1 and TRBJ1-2, reads KAGVTQTPRYLIKTRGQQVTLSCSPISGHRSVSWYQQTPGQGLQFLFEYFSETQRNKGNFPGRFSGRQFSNSRSEMNVSTLELGDSALYLCASSREANYGYTFGSGTRLTVV.

The genes are TRBV19 and TRBJ2-1; 8 nucleotides match TRBD2. This CDR3 has 16 residues. The trim removed 5 bases at V and 7 bases at J, leaving 13 bases unmatched. Germline-derived CDR1 and CDR2 are LNHDA and SQIVND (reference sequence). The DNA of the CDR3 is TGTGCCAGTAGTCCCCGCTCGAGCGGGAGTCGGAATGAGCAGTTCTTC. Translating it yields CASSPRSSGSRNEQFF.

The V and J genes are TRBV24-1 and TRBJ2-5; 8 bases map to TRBD2. After removal of 4 bases from V and 4 bases from J, the junction contained 13 bases not matched to a gene. The CDR3 has 17 residues. Germline V lookup: CDR1 KGHDR, CDR2 SFDVKD. Written as DNA, the CDR3 is TGTGCCACCAGTGACGCCCGTCGGGGGGGACGTGGAGAGACCCAGTACTTC. Translating gives CATSDARRGGRGETQYF.

This clone has just a few counts. V and J are TRBV12-3 or TRBV12-4 and TRBJ1-1; D ambiguous. The CDR3 sequence is 13 residues long. The V gene lost 3 bases and the J gene lost 1 base, with 6 bases spanning the gap. In DNA, the CDR3 is TGTGCCAGCAGTTTCAGTCCGAACACTGAAGCTTTCTTT. As protein: CASSFSPNTEAFF.

The J gene is TRBJ1-4, the V gene TRBV4-1, with 7 bases matching TRBD1. The CDR3 loop spans 16 amino acids. The J segment lost 0 bases and the V segment lost 8 bases, leaving 9 bases of the junction unmatched. Germline CDR1 is MGHRA and CDR2 is YSYEKL. In DNA, the CDR3 is TGCGCCAGCGCCACAGGGGAGAGGCCAACTAATGAAAAACTGTTTTTT. It specifies CASATGERPTNEKLFF.

The gene calls are TRBV19 and TRBJ2-3; tentatively, D is TRBD2 (6 bases). The CDR3 is 14 residues long. Germline CDR1 reads LNHDA; CDR2 reads SQIVND (reference sequence). V was shortened by 6 bases and J by 0 bases, with 10 bases between the two germline ends. Here the CDR3 DNA reads TGTGCCAGTAGGGTCCGGGGGAGCACAGATACGCAGTATTTT. Residues: CASRVRGSTDTQYF. Drawing the rest from reference TRBV19 and TRBJ2-3, the complete variable domain is DGGITQSPKYLFRKEGQNVTLSCEQNLNHDAMYWYRQDPGQGLRLIYYSQIVNDFQKGDIAEGYSVSREKKESFPLTVTSAQKNPTAFYLCASRVRGSTDTQYFGPGTRLTVL.

This rearrangement joins TRBV5-1 to TRBJ1-1; the match to TRBD1 covers 11 bases. The CDR3 has 15 residues. With V trimmed by 6 bases and J by 0 bases, 4 bases remained unmatched. Germline CDR1 is SGHRS and CDR2 is YFSETQ. The CDR3 sequence is CASKGTGGMNTEAFF. The CDR3 region has the DNA TGCGCCAGCAAAGGGACAGGGGGTATGAACACTGAAGCTTTCTTT.

The chain employs TRBV5-6 and TRBJ2-7, with TRBD2 matching over 7 bases. Germline assignment: CDR1 SGHDT and CDR2 YYEEEE. V shed 6 bases, J shed 2 bases, and the junction held 5 bases outside the gene matches. The CDR3 contains 13 residues. This chain's CDR3 is CASTLGGAYEQYF. CDR3 DNA sequence: TGTGCCAGCACCCTTGGGGGGGCCTACGAGCAGTACTTC.

The chain combines TRBV6-5 with TRBJ2-3, with a possible D match to TRBD2 (6 bases). Germline lookup yields CDR1 MNHEY and CDR2 SVGAGI. CDR3 length: 14 amino acids. V was trimmed by 6 bases and J by 0 bases, leaving 10 bases between them. Here the CDR3 DNA reads TGTGCCAGCAGGTCCGGGGGAAGCACAGATACGCAGTATTTT. Protein: CASRSGGSTDTQYF.

The V and J genes are TRBV19 and TRBJ1-5, with 9 positions matching TRBD1. Losses at the gene ends were 6 bases for V and 7 bases for J; bases not matched to a gene: 7. The CDR3 covers 14 residues. Germline lookup yields CDR1 LNHDA and CDR2 SQIVND (reference sequence). The CDR3 here is CASSPQGAGQPQHF. The CDR3 bases are TGTGCCAGTAGCCCACAGGGGGCAGGGCAGCCCCAGCATTTT.

This clone was observed a handful of times. The chain has TRBV29-1 and TRBJ2-1; perhaps TRBD2 as D (5 bases). CDR1 is SQVTM and CDR2 is ANQGSEA in the germline V gene. Trimming removed 1 base at V and 8 bases at J, with 15 bases between. The CDR3 extends over 14 amino acids. CDR3 sequence reads: CSVEGSANLDEQFF. The CDR3 DNA is TGCAGCGTTGAAGGTAGCGCCAATCTCGATGAGCAGTTCTTC.